The 25 T cell receptor beta chains in this list originate from one sample, sequenced in a study of early T cells in non-severe SARS-CoV-2 infection. Via MiXCR, TCRdb re-called the 5' RACE reads, giving one row per CDR3 protein. Among over 60,000 distinct CDR3 sequences listed, roughly 12% were seen once. The sample was whole blood, taken at baseline. The receptors shown here come from an adult who was a healthcare worker with PCR-confirmed SARS-CoV-2 infection or an uninfected control (not recorded which).

The chain is built from TRBV9 and TRBJ2-4, with a possible D match to TRBD2 (6 bases). CDR3 length equals 17 residues. Germline CDR1 SGDLS, CDR2 YYNGEE. V lost 5 bases and J lost 0, with 18 bases in between. CDR3 in DNA: TGTGCCAGCAGTGCTGGGGACTTCGTGTCAGCCAAAAACATTCAGTACTTC. It codes for CASSAGDFVSAKNIQYF.

This clonotype has more than one count but fewer than ten. This chain uses TRBV12-3 or TRBV12-4 with TRBJ1-1; D is undetermined. Trimming stripped 3 bases from V and 5 bases from J, with 13 bases between. This CDR3 comprises 14 residues. The CDR3 DNA reads as TGTGCCAGCAGTTTTGCCGGCGGGAGGACTGAAGCTTTCTTT. Protein sequence: CASSFAGGRTEAFF.

The chain uses TRBV9 and TRBJ2-3, with 8 bases identical to TRBD1. The CDR3 spans 14 residues. The J segment lost 5 bases and the V segment lost 2 bases, leaving 4 bases of the junction unmatched. CDR1 SGDLS and CDR2 YYNGEE come from the germline V gene. The CDR3 is CASSVATGGDTQYF. Written as DNA, the CDR3 is TGTGCCAGCAGCGTGGCTACAGGGGGAGATACGCAGTATTTT.

This clonotype was counted a few times. The V and J genes are TRBV2 and TRBJ2-2, with TRBD1 identical over 7 bases. The V segment lost 7 bases and the J segment 0 bases; nucleotides outside the gene matches: 8. Germline-derived CDR1 and CDR2 are SNHLY and FYNNEI. The CDR3 runs 16 residues. CDR3 in DNA: TGTGCCAGCACTCTCTTAGGGGGCGCGAACACCGGGGAGCTGTTTTTT. It codes for CASTLLGGANTGELFF.

The V gene is TRBV29-1, the J gene TRBJ2-2, with D possibly TRBD1 on 7 matching bases. Between the trimmed V and J ends, which lost 4 bases and 6 bases, there was a span of 12 bases. This CDR3 is 13 amino acids long. Germline V gene sequence: CDR1 SQVTM, CDR2 ANQGSEA. The CDR3 DNA follows: TGCAGCGTTGGCAGGGGGGTCCCCGGGGAGCTGTTTTTT. Protein product: CSVGRGVPGELFF.

This clonotype was seen a handful of times. The chain is built from TRBV20-1 and TRBJ2-1; 7 bases match TRBD2. In germline, CDR1 is DFQATT, CDR2 SNEGSKA (reference sequence). The CDR3 consists of 17 residues. Losses at the gene ends were 3 bases for V and 7 bases for J; bases not matched to a gene: 18. The CDR3 DNA sequence: TGCAGTGCTAGGACTCCTCTCCTAGCGGACCCCGGTAATGAGCAGTTCTTC. Translated, it gives CSARTPLLADPGNEQFF.

In its sample, this clonotype was seen many times. This rearrangement joins TRBV30 to TRBJ1-1; no definite D call. The V end lost 7 bases, the J end lost 3 bases, and 9 bases lay between the germline ends. This CDR3 comprises 11 residues. CDR1 is GTSNPN and CDR2 is SVGIG in the germline V gene (reference sequence). CDR3 region: CASKVDTEAFF. CDR3 bases: TGTGCCTCTAAGGTGGACACTGAAGCTTTCTTT.

The chain links TRBV10-3 to TRBJ2-7, with a weak D call TRBD2 (5 bases). Trimming pared 1 base from V and 2 bases from J, leaving 9 bases between. This CDR3 has 14 residues. CDR1 is ENHRY and CDR2 is SYGVKD in the germline V gene. For the CDR3, the DNA is TGTGCCATCAGTGAGTTCGGGGAGACCTACGAGCAGTACTTC. Encoded protein: CAISEFGETYEQYF.

This chain uses TRBV7-9 with TRBJ1-3, with D uncertain. Trimming pared 0 bases from V and 2 bases from J, leaving 11 bases between. CDR3 length equals 16 residues. The germline V gene encodes CDR1 SEHNR and CDR2 FQNEAQ (reference sequence). The CDR3 loop is CASSLALAGAGNTIYF. The CDR3 DNA reads as TGTGCCAGCAGCTTAGCCCTCGCGGGAGCTGGAAACACCATATATTTT.

A few counts support this clonotype. The chain uses TRBV7-3 and TRBJ2-2; a possible D gene is TRBD2 (5 bases). Trimming left V 5 bases short and J 2 bases short, with 18 bases between. Germline CDR1 SGHTA, CDR2 FQGTGA. The CDR3 has 17 residues. The CDR3 is CASSTVAGAGNTGELFF. For the CDR3, the DNA is TGTGCCAGCAGCACAGTGGCGGGTGCGGGTAACACCGGGGAGCTGTTTTTT.

This clonotype was recorded many times. The genes are TRBV6-2 or TRBV6-3 and TRBJ2-3, with 8 bases that match TRBD2. Germline V gene sequence: CDR1 MNHEY, CDR2 SVGEGT. The CDR3 length is 15 residues. Trimming removed 5 bases from V and 3 bases from J; junction bases left unmatched: 7. CDR3: CASSRGGPRTDTQYF. The CDR3 bases are TGTGCCAGCAGTCGCGGGGGGCCGAGGACAGATACGCAGTATTTT.

This chain joins TRBV11-2 and TRBJ2-7; 11 bases line up with TRBD1. Germline CDR1 SGHAT, CDR2 FQNNGV. The V gene end was trimmed by 2 bases and the J gene end by 6 bases; junction bases not matched to a gene: 12. The length of the CDR3 is 17 residues. CDR3 region: CASSLLRYPGTGGEQYF. The CDR3 coding sequence is TGTGCCAGCAGCTTATTACGGTATCCCGGGACAGGGGGCGAGCAGTACTTC.

This clonotype was seen once. The gene calls are TRBV7-3 and TRBJ1-6, with D unclear. This CDR3 has 14 amino acids. Trimming cost V 3 bases and J 7 bases, with 10 bases left between them. Germline assignment: CDR1 SGHTA and CDR2 FQGTGA. The CDR3 reads CASSLGRENSPLHF. The CDR3 region has the DNA TGTGCCAGCAGCTTGGGAAGGGAGAATTCACCCCTCCACTTT.

This clonotype occurred many times. The chain couples TRBV30 to TRBJ1-5, with D possibly matching TRBD1 (6 bases). This CDR3 region has 13 residues. V lost 5 bases and J 2 bases, leaving 10 bases between the germline ends. Germline V gives CDR1 GTSNPN, CDR2 SVGIG (reference sequence). The CDR3 spells CAWEQGRNQPQHF. In DNA form, the CDR3 reads TGTGCCTGGGAACAGGGACGCAATCAGCCCCAGCATTTT.

This clonotype was seen more than once but under ten times. V is TRBV5-6 and J is TRBJ1-1, with D tentatively TRBD1 (6 bases). Germline assignment: CDR1 SGHDT and CDR2 YYEEEE. This CDR3 region has 15 residues. V was shortened by 3 bases and J by 0 bases, with 12 bases between the two germline ends. CDR3 loop: CASSSDQGMNTEAFF. In nucleotides, the CDR3 is TGTGCCAGCAGCTCGGATCAGGGGATGAACACTGAAGCTTTCTTT.

The chain uses TRBV11-2 and TRBJ1-1; D ambiguous. Trimming took 3 bases from V and 0 from J, leaving 8 bases between them. Per germline, CDR1 SGHAT and CDR2 FQNNGV. This CDR3 spans 14 amino acids. The CDR3 sequence: CASSFTGMNTEAFF. The CDR3 nucleotides are TGTGCCAGCAGCTTTACGGGGATGAACACTGAAGCTTTCTTT.

This clonotype has only a few counts. In DNA, the CDR3 is TGTGCCAGCAGCCGGCCTAGCGGAACCAATGAGCAGTTCTTC. Translating it yields CASSRPSGTNEQFF. The chain is built from TRBV3-1 and TRBJ2-1, with 7 bases fitting TRBD2. This CDR3 comprises 14 residues. Germline V gene lookup returns CDR1 LGHDT and CDR2 YNNKEL (reference sequence). V was pared by 4 bases and J by 6 bases, with 6 bases of the junction left unmatched.

This clonotype showed up just a few times. This chain uses TRBV14 with TRBJ2-5, with D hard to call. The CDR3 has 10 residues. CDR1 and CDR2 (germline): SGHDN, FVKESK. Trimming left V 0 bases short and J 7 bases short, with 0 bases between. The CDR3 reads CASSQETQYF. CDR3 coding DNA: TGTGCCAGCAGCCAAGAGACCCAGTACTTC.

CDR3 coding DNA: TGTGCCAGCAGCCAAGGGACAGGGGACTACGAGCAGTACTTC. This encodes CASSQGTGDYEQYF. The gene calls are TRBV3-1 and TRBJ2-7; 9 positions match TRBD1. The length of the CDR3 is 14 residues. The V gene's germline CDR1 is LGHDT and CDR2 YNNKEL (reference sequence). The trim removed 1 base at V and 3 bases at J, leaving 1 base unmatched.

This sequence joins TRBV4-3 and TRBJ1-2; D perhaps matches TRBD1 (5 bases). V dropped 0 bases and J dropped 5 bases, with 13 bases sitting between them. CDR1 is LGHNA, CDR2 YSLEER, per germline. CDR3 size: 15 residues. The CDR3 loop reads CASSQDLRDSYGYTF. The CDR3 bases are TGCGCCAGCAGCCAAGATCTCAGGGATAGTTATGGCTACACCTTC.

The chain uses TRBV12-3 or TRBV12-4 and TRBJ1-2, with D maybe TRBD1 (6 bases). This CDR3 has 13 residues. V lost 5 bases, J lost 3 bases, and 10 bases lay in between. Here the CDR3 reads CASSAGTHYGYTF. The CDR3 region has the DNA TGTGCCAGCAGTGCCGGGACACACTATGGCTACACCTTC.

The table lists this clonotype with a few counts. The V gene is TRBV10-1, the J gene TRBJ2-3, with unresolved D. V lost 8 bases, J lost 2 bases, and 14 bases lay in between. This CDR3 is built from 14 residues. CDR1 WNHNN and CDR2 SYGVQD come from the germline V gene (reference sequence). The CDR3 loop reads CASRAGGLTDTQYF. CDR3 nucleotide sequence: TGCGCCAGCCGGGCCGGCGGCCTCACAGATACGCAGTATTTT.

At least ten counts were recorded for this clonotype. This chain connects TRBV2 to TRBJ2-1, with D unresolved. V dropped 4 bases and J dropped 5 bases, with 9 bases sitting between them. The CDR3 runs 13 residues. Germline CDR1 is SNHLY and CDR2 is FYNNEI. DNA for the CDR3: TGTGCCAGCAGTGTCGGGCTAGACAATGAGCAGTTCTTC. Its protein product is CASSVGLDNEQFF.

Only a few counts were recorded for this clonotype. J is TRBJ2-7 and V is TRBV6-5; D remains unclear. The CDR3 totals 14 residues. Per the germline V gene, CDR1 is MNHEY and CDR2 is SVGAGI. Trimming left V 6 bases short and J 5 bases short, with 17 bases between. This CDR3 reads CASRSLGAENEQYF. The CDR3, as DNA: TGTGCCAGCAGGTCCCTGGGCGCCGAGAACGAGCAGTACTTC.

There are a few counts of this clonotype. The chain recombines TRBV4-1 with TRBJ1-2; no firm D call. The CDR3 is made up of 16 amino acids. Germline assignment: CDR1 MGHRA and CDR2 YSYEKL. V lost 1 base to trimming and J lost 5 bases, with 17 bases between them. The CDR3, as DNA: TGCGCCAGCAGCCAAGGAGAAACACGGAAGACGTATGGCTACACCTTC. Its protein product is CASSQGETRKTYGYTF.